Each of the 29 T cell receptor beta chains below was sequenced from the same sample in a study of blood T cell repertoires in COVID-19. The table came from immunoSEQ multiplex PCR; TCRdb's copy has only in-frame clones and leaves some out. This sample has fewer than 150,000 clones; more than 80% occur once, and the top ten carry 4.3%. The sample was peripheral blood. These receptors were collected from a human donor in a cohort sampled during active COVID-19.

This rearrangement joins TRBV18 to TRBJ2-3, with 8 bases fitting TRBD2. Trimming cost V 3 bases and J 1 base; bases outside gene matches: 6. The CDR3 contains 16 residues. Looked up from germline, CDR1 is KGHSH and CDR2 is LQKENI. CDR3 region: CASSPLDGGGTDTQYF. The CDR3 DNA reads as TGTGCCAGCTCACCCTTGGACGGGGGGGGCACAGATACGCAGTATTTT.

This clone was seen ten or more times. The rearrangement uses TRBV2 and TRBJ2-7; a weak D match, TRBD1 (8 bases). The CDR3 totals 13 residues. CDR1 is SNHLY, CDR2 FYNNEI, per germline. With 6 bases removed from V and 6 bases from J, the gap between germline ends came to 15 bases. As DNA, the CDR3 is TGTGCCAGCAGCCCGGACAGGGAGGGCGAGCAGTACGTC. It encodes CASSPDREGEQYV.

V gene TRBV2 combines with J gene TRBJ2-1, with a possible D match to TRBD1 (6 bases). Trimming pared 5 bases from V and 0 bases from J, leaving 17 bases between. The CDR3 totals 17 residues. CDR1 SNHLY and CDR2 FYNNEI come from the germline V gene. CDR3 DNA sequence: TGTGCCAGCAGTCGACAGGCACTCCTATTCTCCTACAATGAGCAGTTCTTC. It encodes CASSRQALLFSYNEQFF.

J is TRBJ1-1 and V is TRBV19, with a weak D call TRBD1 (5 bases). The CDR3 length is 15 residues. CDR1 is LNHDA and CDR2 is SQIVND in the germline V gene (reference sequence). Trimming left V 4 bases short and J 2 bases short, with 14 bases between. Here the CDR3 reads CASSTTAQPNTEAFF. The CDR3 DNA follows: TGTGCCAGTAGTACGACAGCCCAACCAAACACTGAAGCTTTCTTT.

CDR3 loop: CASSQDPGLSGELFF. In DNA, the CDR3 is TGCGCCAGCAGCCAAGATCCAGGGCTCTCCGGGGAGCTGTTTTTT. This rearrangement joins TRBV4-3 to TRBJ2-2, with D maybe TRBD1 (5 bases). The CDR3 spans 15 residues. Germline V gene lookup returns CDR1 LGHNA and CDR2 YSLEER. Deletions cut 0 bases from V and 6 bases from J, with 11 bases between.

The CDR3 region has the DNA TGTGCCAGCACCCCCGGGACAGGGGGCGCAGATACGCAGTATTTT. Its translation is CASTPGTGGADTQYF. The V gene is TRBV6-5, the J gene TRBJ2-3; 12 bases agree with TRBD1. From germline, CDR1 is MNHEY and CDR2 SVGAGI. J gave up 4 bases and V 7 bases, and 6 bases lay outside the gene matches. The CDR3 runs to 15 residues.

The chain carries TRBV15 and TRBJ2-3, with D possibly being TRBD2 (5 bases). This CDR3 comprises 16 residues. Germline CDR1 and CDR2: LNHNV and YYDKDF (reference sequence). V dropped 4 bases and J dropped 0 bases, with 14 bases sitting between them. CDR3 in amino acids: CATSKALTGSTDTQYF. CDR3 nucleotide sequence: TGTGCCACCAGCAAAGCCTTGACGGGAAGCACAGATACGCAGTATTTT.

This rearrangement joins TRBV30 to TRBJ1-5; TRBD1 might be the D (6 bases). Trimming took 5 bases from V and 2 from J, leaving 22 bases between them. Germline V gene data show CDR1 as GTSNPN and CDR2 as SVGIG (reference sequence). The length of the CDR3 is 17 residues. CDR3: CAWSPGGGLEGNQPQHF. CDR3 DNA sequence: TGTGCCTGGTCCCCCGGGGGGGGGCTGGAGGGCAATCAGCCCCAGCATTTT.

The gene calls are TRBV4-1 and TRBJ2-5, with a tentative D call TRBD2 (6 bases). Looked up from germline, CDR1 is MGHRA and CDR2 is YSYEKL. The ends were cut back, 0 bases at V and 5 bases at J, with 19 bases in the middle. The length of the CDR3 is 17 residues. In DNA form, the CDR3 reads TGCGCCAGCAGCCAAGATATTGGGACTCCATATCGGGAGACCCAGTACTTC. This codes for CASSQDIGTPYRETQYF.

The V call is TRBV24-1, the J call TRBJ2-2; 8 nucleotides match TRBD1. With V trimmed by 4 bases and J by 5 bases, 14 bases remained unmatched. Germline-derived CDR1 and CDR2 are KGHDR and SFDVKD. The CDR3 covers 18 residues. The CDR3 loop reads CATSESGQGALRTGELFF. CDR3 bases: TGTGCCACCAGTGAGTCGGGCCAGGGGGCTTTAAGGACCGGGGAGCTGTTTTTT.

This chain links TRBV5-4 with TRBJ1-1, with D possibly being TRBD1 (6 bases). There are 15 residues in the CDR3. Trimming shortened V by 4 bases and J by 0 bases, and 13 bases separated the two germline ends. Germline assignment: CDR1 SGHNT and CDR2 YYREEE (reference sequence). This CDR3 reads CASSLDSFMNTEAFF. The CDR3 DNA reads TGTGCCAGCAGCCTGGACAGCTTCATGAACACTGAAGCTTTCTTT.

The chain joins TRBV20-1 to TRBJ1-6; maybe TRBD1 (5 bases). Trimming shortened V by 3 bases and J by 3 bases, and 12 bases separated the two germline ends. The CDR3 is 15 amino acids. The germline V gene has CDR1 DFQATT and CDR2 SNEGSKA (reference sequence). This chain's CDR3 is CSASGHRIYNSPLHF. The CDR3 nucleotides are TGCAGTGCTAGTGGACACCGGATCTATAATTCACCCCTCCACTTT.

This clone was seen more than once but under ten times. The rearrangement links TRBV5-1 to TRBJ2-1; D is undetermined. The CDR3 length is 15 residues. Germline values: CDR1 SGHRS, CDR2 YFSETQ. V was cut by 0 bases and J by 5 bases, with 12 bases left in between. CDR3 protein: CASSLAGYLNNEQFF. The CDR3 region has the DNA TGCGCCAGCAGCTTGGCAGGCTACCTAAACAATGAGCAGTTCTTC.

The chain links TRBV3-1 (or the pseudogene TRBV3-2) to TRBJ1-1, with D maybe TRBD1 (6 bases). The length of the CDR3 is 18 residues. Germline-derived CDR1 and CDR2 are LGHDT and YNNKEL (reference sequence). Trimming removed 0 bases from V and 5 bases from J, with 22 bases in between. The CDR3 spells CASSQDKSGVRIWTEAFF. CDR3 coding DNA: TGTGCCAGCAGCCAAGATAAGTCAGGGGTAAGGATTTGGACTGAAGCTTTCTTT.

This rearrangement joins TRBV27 to TRBJ2-2, with a possible D match to TRBD2 (5 bases). Germline V gene lookup returns CDR1 MNHEY and CDR2 SMNVEV (reference sequence). The ends were cut back, 3 bases at V and 5 bases at J, with 7 bases in the middle. The CDR3 spans 13 residues. In DNA, the CDR3 is TGTGCCAGCAGTTTCGGGGTTACCGGGGAGCTGTTTTTT. Its translation is CASSFGVTGELFF.

This clone was seen just once. The J gene is TRBJ2-5, the V gene TRBV7-2; possibly TRBD2 for D (6 bases). This CDR3 comprises 16 residues. Trimming pared 2 bases from V and 7 bases from J, leaving 20 bases between. The V gene's germline CDR1 is SGHTA and CDR2 FQGNSA. The CDR3 nucleotides read TGTGCCAGCAGCTTATCCGCGGGGCCCACCGGGGGGACCCAGTACTTC. This translates into CASSLSAGPTGGTQYF.

The J gene is TRBJ1-5, the V gene TRBV2, with 10 positions matching TRBD1. CDR3 length equals 17 residues. The germline CDR1 and CDR2 sequences are SNHLY and FYNNEI. Losses at the gene ends were 6 bases for V and 6 bases for J; bases not matched to a gene: 14. CDR3 amino acids: CASSGLPGQGIAQPQHF. CDR3 DNA sequence: TGTGCCAGCAGCGGACTACCGGGACAGGGGATTGCTCAGCCCCAGCATTTT. Complete variable domain (other parts from reference TRBV2 and TRBJ1-5): EPEVTQTPSHQVTQMGQEVILRCVPISNHLYFYWYRQILGQKVEFLVSFYNNEISEKSEIFDDQFSVERPDGSNFTLKIRSTKLEDSAMYFCASSGLPGQGIAQPQHFGDGTRLSIL.

This clone was seen more than once but under ten times. This chain connects TRBV6-1 to TRBJ2-3; 10 bases map to TRBD1. This CDR3 spans 16 amino acids. Germline CDR1 reads MNHNS; CDR2 reads SASEGT. J gave up 4 bases and V 2 bases, and 6 bases lay outside the gene matches. The CDR3 bases are TGTGCCAGCAGTGAATTCGGGACAGGGGCCTCAGATACGCAGTATTTT. As protein: CASSEFGTGASDTQYF.

The chain recombines TRBV7-9 with TRBJ2-5; 8 nucleotides match TRBD2. Germline V gene sequence: CDR1 SEHNR, CDR2 FQNEAQ (reference sequence). Germline trimming cut 6 bases from V and 4 bases from J; bases unmatched to any gene: 4. The CDR3 consists of 13 residues. This chain's CDR3 is CASRAGTRETQYF. Written as DNA, the CDR3 is TGTGCCAGCAGGGCCGGGACTAGAGAGACCCAGTACTTC. Full variable domain (rest looked up from reference TRBV7-9 and TRBJ2-5): DTGVSQNPRHKITKRGQNVTFRCDPISEHNRLYWYRQTLGQGPEFLTYFQNEAQLEKSRLLSDRFSAERPKGSFSTLEIQRTEQGDSAMYLCASRAGTRETQYFGPGTRLLVL.

The rearrangement links TRBV11-2 to TRBJ1-2, with D tentatively TRBD1 (5 bases). Germline CDR1 and CDR2: SGHAT and FQNNGV. The CDR3 is made up of 13 amino acids. With 2 bases removed from V and 3 bases from J, the gap between germline ends came to 7 bases. The CDR3 here is CASSLLGDYGYTF. DNA for the CDR3: TGTGCCAGCAGCTTATTAGGGGACTATGGCTACACCTTC.

V gene TRBV7-9 combines with J gene TRBJ2-3; 10 bases map to TRBD2. The V gene's germline CDR1 is SEHNR and CDR2 FQNEAQ (reference sequence). There are 16 residues in the CDR3. Trimming removed 1 base from V and 4 bases from J; junction bases left unmatched: 5. In DNA form, the CDR3 reads TGTGCCAGCAGCTTAGTTCGCGGACTAGCGGCAGATACGCAGTATTTT. This gives the protein CASSLVRGLAADTQYF.

The rearrangement uses TRBV7-2 and TRBJ1-4; D not certain. The CDR3 is made up of 14 amino acids. Germline assignment: CDR1 SGHTA and CDR2 FQGNSA. Trimming took off 2 bases at V and 8 bases at J, with 12 bases between the two ends. CDR3 nucleotides: TGTGCCAGCAGCTTATTCGGAGGGAGAGAAAAACTGTTTTTT. This codes for CASSLFGGREKLFF. Full variable domain (outside the CDR3, taken from reference TRBV7-2 and TRBJ1-4): GAGVSQSPSNKVTEKGKDVELRCDPISGHTALYWYRQSLGQGLEFLIYFQGNSAPDKSGLPSDRFSAERTGGSVSTLTIQRTQQEDSAVYLCASSLFGGREKLFFGSGTQLSVL.

The genes are TRBV5-4 and TRBJ2-5, with 7 bases that match TRBD2. Germline V gene data show CDR1 as SGHNT and CDR2 as YYREEE (reference sequence). CDR3 length: 16 residues. Trimming cost V 2 bases and J 2 bases; bases outside gene matches: 9. The CDR3 is CASSFGLAERQETQYF. CDR3 nucleotide sequence: TGTGCCAGCAGCTTTGGCCTAGCGGAAAGACAAGAGACCCAGTACTTC. Variable domain in full (rest from reference TRBV5-4 and TRBJ2-5): ETGVTQSPTHLIKTRGQQVTLRCSSQSGHNTVSWYQQALGQGPQFIFQYYREEENGRGNFPPRFSGLQFPNYSSELNVNALELDDSALYLCASSFGLAERQETQYFGPGTRLLVL.

A remark on this clone: Sequence at one end of the junction differs from germline and may be a read error. This chain joins TRBV6-6 and TRBJ1-4; D is undetermined. The CDR3 loop spans 11 amino acids. Germline CDR1 is MNHNY and CDR2 is SVGAGI (reference sequence). The CDR3: CASSPKEKLFF. The CDR3 nucleotides read TGTGCCAGCAGTCCTAAGGAAAAACTGTTTTTT.

This clone was recorded a few times. The chain couples TRBV7-2 to TRBJ1-4, with D maybe TRBD1 (5 bases). V lost 2 bases to trimming and J lost 4 bases, with 11 bases between them. The CDR3 has 15 residues. CDR1 SGHTA and CDR2 FQGNSA come from the germline V gene. Here the CDR3 DNA reads TGTGCCAGCAGCTTACGGGGGACGATTAATGAAAAACTGTTTTTT. Protein: CASSLRGTINEKLFF.

The V and J genes are TRBV5-1 and TRBJ1-1; no reliable D call. Germline loops: CDR1 SGHRS, CDR2 YFSETQ. The germline V and J ends were trimmed by 0 bases and 1 base, with 13 bases remaining between them. The CDR3 length is 16 residues. The CDR3 nucleotides are TGCGCCAGCAGCTTGGACATATTTGGTGGGAACACTGAAGCTTTCTTT. Amino acids: CASSLDIFGGNTEAFF.

The chain uses TRBV9 and TRBJ2-3; D might be TRBD1 (5 bases). The V end was cut by 0 bases, the J end by 5 bases, with 10 bases between. Germline V lookup: CDR1 SGDLS, CDR2 YYNGEE. The CDR3 has 14 amino acids. The CDR3, as DNA: TGTGCCAGCAGCGTAGGGGGCCCGGAAGATACGCAGTATTTT. As protein: CASSVGGPEDTQYF.

V and J are TRBV6-2 or TRBV6-3 and TRBJ2-3; D is ambiguous. Germline loops: CDR1 MNHEY, CDR2 SVGEGT. The V end lost 6 bases, the J end lost 5 bases, and 21 bases lay between the germline ends. The CDR3 contains 16 residues. This CDR3 is CASSRTRSLGIDTQYF. The CDR3 DNA follows: TGTGCCAGCAGCCGAACCCGGAGTTTGGGTATAGATACGCAGTATTTT.

The J gene is TRBJ1-1, the V gene TRBV4-3; unclear D gene. The V end was cut by 0 bases, the J end by 8 bases, with 10 bases between. Germline V CDR1 and CDR2: LGHNA, YSLEER. This CDR3 comprises 13 residues. Written as DNA, the CDR3 is TGCGCCAGCAGCCAAGATATCGGGAACGAAGCTTTCTTT. Translation: CASSQDIGNEAFF.